These T cell receptor beta chains were read from a single sample in a study of cytomegalovirus exposure and HLA in healthy donors. Libraries were prepared by immunoSEQ multiplex PCR; TCRdb keeps only in-frame clonotypes and omits some of them. The sample carries about 110,000 clones, 70% to 80% recorded once. Sample: PBMCs. These receptors came from a boy aged 5-17 years in good health and CMV-seronegative. Each CDR3 is given with its conserved first and last residue. D genes are given only for firm matches. Not every row has a clone size; where given, it reads once, few, many or a size class.

V gene	J gene	D gene	clone size	CDR3 DNA	CDR3 protein
TRBV4-3	TRBJ1-1	.	.	TGCGCCAGCAGCCAAGGGGCCAGACAAAGGACTGAAGCTTTCTTT	CASSQGARQRTEAFF
TRBV27	TRBJ1-1	TRBD1	few	TGTGCCAGCAGTCGGGGACAGGGGAGTGCTGAAGCTTTCTTT	CASSRGQGSAEAFF
TRBV5-4	TRBJ1-2	.	.	TGTGCCGCAGGGGAGGGCGGCTATGGCTACACCTTC	CAAGEGGYGYTF
TRBV25-1	TRBJ1-4	.	.	TGTGCCAGCAGTGAATCCGGCAGGGTTGGTGAAAAACTGTTTTTT	CASSESGRVGEKLFF
TRBV5-6	TRBJ2-5	.	.	TGTGCCAGCACCATAAAAGCTGGAGCCGAGACCCAGTACTTC	CASTIKAGAETQYF
TRBV25-1	TRBJ1-5	.	.	TGTGCCAGCAGTGAGGCAGAAATAAATCAGCCCCAGCATTTT	CASSEAEINQPQHF
TRBV4-1	TRBJ2-3	TRBD2	.	TGCGCCAGCAGCCAAGGGAGACTAGCGGGGAGCACAGATACGCAGTATTTT	CASSQGRLAGSTDTQYF
TRBV14	TRBJ1-3	.	.	TGTGCCAGCAGCCAAGCCGGGACTCTAGGGTACACCATATATTTT	CASSQAGTLGYTIYF
TRBV7-9	TRBJ2-1	.	.	TGTGCCAGCAGCTTAGCCGGGACCTACAATGAGCAGTTCTTC	CASSLAGTYNEQFF
TRBV19	TRBJ1-1	.	.	TGTGCCAGTACTAGGGGATGGGGCACTGAAGCTTTCTTT	CASTRGWGTEAFF
TRBV5-1	TRBJ2-5	.	.	TGCGCCAGCTCAGGGACTCAACAAGAGACCCAGTACTTC	CASSGTQQETQYF
TRBV7-2	TRBJ1-1	TRBD1	.	TGTGCCAGCAGCGAACAGGGGATGTTGAACACTGAAGCTTTCTTT	CASSEQGMLNTEAFF
TRBV6-5	TRBJ2-7	.	.	TGTGCCAGCAGTTACTCGAGGAGGGGGCAGTACGAGCAGTACTTC	CASSYSRRGQYEQYF
TRBV5-1	TRBJ1-2	TRBD1	.	TGCGCCAGCAGCTTACAGGGGATGGGTAACTATGGCTACACCTTC	CASSLQGMGNYGYTF
TRBV30	TRBJ1-2	.	.	TGTGCCTGGAGTGAACAGGGATACGGCTACACCTTC	CAWSEQGYGYTF
TRBV10-3	TRBJ2-2	TRBD1	.	TGTGCCATAGAGGGACAGGAAGACACCGGGGAGCTGTTTTTT	CAIEGQEDTGELFF
TRBV18	TRBJ1-1	.	.	TGTGCCAGCTCACGGCAGAACACTGAAGCTTTCTTT	CASSRQNTEAFF
TRBV6-6	TRBJ2-7	.	once	TGTGCCAGCAGTTACTTACCGATCGGTTACGAGCAGTACTTC	CASSYLPIGYEQYF
TRBV5-1	TRBJ1-5	TRBD1	.	TGCGCCAGCAGCCCACGGACAGGGTCACAGCCCCAGCATTTT	CASSPRTGSQPQHF
TRBV14	TRBJ2-5	TRBD2	once	TGTGCCAGCAGCCCGGGACTAGCGGGATTAGAGACCCAGTACTTC	CASSPGLAGLETQYF
TRBV7-8	TRBJ2-1	TRBD2	.	TGTGCCAGCAGTACGGGGGGGGGCTCCTACAATGAGCAGTTCTTC	CASSTGGGSYNEQFF
TRBV9	TRBJ1-2	.	few	TGTGCCAGCAGCCGATCAGGAGGGAACTATGGCTACACCTTC	CASSRSGGNYGYTF
TRBV5-1	TRBJ2-5	.	.	TGCGCCAGCAGCTTGGGGACAGTGGTGCAAGAGACCCAGTACTTC	CASSLGTVVQETQYF
TRBV6-1	TRBJ2-1	TRBD1	.	TGTGCCAGTAACACCGGGACAGGGGGGAATGAGCAGTTCTTC	CASNTGTGGNEQFF
TRBV7-9	TRBJ1-2	TRBD1	few	TGTGCCAGCAGCTTGACAGGGGAAGGCTACACCTTC	CASSLTGEGYTF
TRBV7-6	TRBJ2-1	.	.	TGTGCCAGCAGCCGAGACCTAGTAGGTGAGCAGTTCTTC	CASSRDLVGEQFF
TRBV18	TRBJ1-1	.	once	TGTGCCAGCTCACCATTAACAGGGAATTCGAACACTGAAGCTTTCTTT	CASSPLTGNSNTEAFF
TRBV30	TRBJ1-1	.	.	TGTGCCTGGAGGGAGAGCCTCACTGAAGCTTTCTTT	CAWRESLTEAFF
TRBV2	TRBJ1-5	TRBD1	few	TGTGCCAGCAACCTACAGGGGCCGGAATTCAATCAGCCCCAGCATTTT	CASNLQGPEFNQPQHF
TRBV9	TRBJ2-5	.	.	TGTGCCAGCAGCGTACAGGGTCAAGAGACCCAGTACTTC	CASSVQGQETQYF
TRBV5-1	TRBJ2-1	.	few	TGCGCCAGCAGCTTGGCTGCGGAGCAGTTCTTC	CASSLAAEQFF